What follows are 6 T cell receptor beta chains derived from one specimen sequenced in a study of CD8+ T cells in alopecia areata. Markers including CD4, CD8alpha, NKG2D and NKG2ACE guided sorting of pooled cutaneous lymph node cells. TCR sequencing used cDNA made by reverse transcription of extracted RNA. The data were produced by immunoSEQ multiplex PCR, yet TCRdb's version contains in-frame clones alone and is incomplete. The sample holds around 300,000 clones, and no clone turns up only once. The material sequenced was CD4+ T cells sorted from a lymph node. The receptors originated from a C3H/HeJ mouse with alopecia areata. The mice in this strain carry MHC haplotype H2-k.

Comments on this clone: All gene names here are mouse names. The read terminates 4 residues ahead of where the CDR3 ends, so the germline J gene completes it. The chain couples TRBV13-1 to TRBJ1-1; D not certain. This CDR3 region has 14 residues. Looked up from germline, CDR1 is NSHNY and CDR2 is SYGAGN. The V gene lost 0 bases and the J gene lost 0 bases, with 6 bases spanning the gap. CDR3 bases read: TGTGCCAGCAGTGATGTGGGTTCAAACACA. Translated, it gives CASSDVGSNT. The whole CDR3 protein is CASSDVGSNTEVFF.

Turning to this clone: The gene symbols are mouse symbols. The read ends 4 residues before the CDR3 terminus; that terminus is restored from the germline J gene. Other nucleotide sequences in the sample specify the same CDR3. J is TRBJ2-3 and V is TRBV5, with TRBD1 matching over 8 bases. The V gene end was trimmed by 0 bases and the J gene end by 2 bases; junction bases not matched to a gene: 7. CDR1 is LGHNA, CDR2 YNLKQL, per germline (reference sequence). CDR3 length equals 17 residues. The CDR3 spells CASSQDGRGRDAETLYF. CDR3 bases read: TGTGCCAGCAGCCAAGATGGCAGGGGGCGCGATGCAGAA.

This clone was seen a few times. The gene symbols are mouse symbols. The read gets to within 4 residues of the CDR3 end, and the germline J gene fills in the rest. The genes are TRBV5 and TRBJ2-5, with D possibly being TRBD1 (6 bases). V was pared by 1 base and J by 2 bases, with 7 bases between. CDR3 size: 14 residues. Germline CDR1 and CDR2: LGHNA and YNLKQL (reference sequence). CDR3 sequence reads: CASSQGTAQDTQYF. CDR3 bases read: TGTGCCAGCAGCCAAGGGACAGCCCAAGAC.

About this clone: These gene names are mouse names. The read halts 4 residues ahead of the CDR3 end, with the missing end drawn from the germline J gene. The rearrangement joins TRBV19 to TRBJ2-5, with 8 bases that match TRBD1. The germline gives CDR1 FNHDT, CDR2 SITEND (reference sequence). This CDR3 spans 12 amino acids. The CDR3 is CATSGGWDTQYF. CDR3 DNA (partial): TGTGCCACCTCAGGGGGCTGGGAC.

For this clone: The listed genes are named as in mouse. The CDR3 end is not reached by the read, which stops 4 residues before it; the germline J gene fills it in. The chain recombines TRBV5 with TRBJ2-5; D remains ambiguous. CDR1 LGHNA and CDR2 YNLKQL come from the germline V gene (reference sequence). V dropped 1 base and J dropped 1 base, with 6 bases sitting between them. There are 14 residues in the CDR3. Here the CDR3 reads CASSQASDQDTQYF. The DNA read from the CDR3 is TGTGCCAGCAGCCAAGCGTCAGACCAAGAC.

As regards this clone: The listed genes are named as in mouse. The CDR3 end is not reached by the read, which stops 4 residues before it; the germline J gene fills it in. The chain uses TRBV31 and TRBJ2-3, with D possibly TRBD2 on 7 matching bases. CDR3 length equals 15 residues. CDR1 is GKSSPN and CDR2 is SITVG in the germline V gene. V was cut by 1 base and J by 1 base, with 12 bases left in between. This chain's CDR3 is CAWSRDGGRAETLYF. CDR3 bases read: TGTGCCTGGAGTCGGGATGGGGGGCGTGCAGAA.